A selection of T cell receptor beta chains follows, all from one sample in a study of T cell responses to AZD1222 COVID-19 vaccine. The assay was immunoSEQ multiplex PCR, and TCRdb's table has in-frame clones only and misses some. This table holds roughly 150,000 clones, 84% found once. This sample comprised peripheral blood, obtained on day 0 of AZD1222 vaccination. These receptors were taken from an adult in good health. Each CDR3 is given with its conserved first and last residue. Fields, in order: D gene, V gene, J gene, clone size, CDR3 DNA, CDR3 protein. The D gene is left open where the match is weak. Not every row has a clone size; where given, it reads once, few, many or a size class.

d_call: .; v_call: TRBV6-5; j_call: TRBJ2-1; clone_size: .; cdr3_nt: TGTGCCAGCAGGTTGGGTGAGCAGTTCTTC; cdr3_aa: CASRLGEQFF
d_call: TRBD1; v_call: TRBV3-1/TRBV3-2; j_call: TRBJ2-7; clone_size: .; cdr3_nt: TGTGCCAGCAGCCCCCAACAGGGGGCGCTGGGGCTTGGCGAGCAGTACTTC; cdr3_aa: CASSPQQGALGLGEQYF
d_call: .; v_call: TRBV13; j_call: TRBJ2-2; clone_size: .; cdr3_nt: TGTGCCAGCAGCTTAGGACAGTTGAACACCGGGGAGCTGTTTTTT; cdr3_aa: CASSLGQLNTGELFF
d_call: TRBD1; v_call: TRBV19; j_call: TRBJ2-3; clone_size: .; cdr3_nt: TGTGCCAGTATTTCGAGTAGGGGACAGGGCACAGATACGCAGTATTTT; cdr3_aa: CASISSRGQGTDTQYF
d_call: TRBD2; v_call: TRBV11-1; j_call: TRBJ2-1; clone_size: .; cdr3_nt: TGTGCCAGCAGCAAAGATAGCGGGGGGGCGCAAAATGAGCAGTTCTTC; cdr3_aa: CASSKDSGGAQNEQFF
d_call: .; v_call: TRBV28; j_call: TRBJ1-2; clone_size: .; cdr3_nt: TGTGCCAGCAGGGCCGGCGGGCAAGGAGGCTACACCTTC; cdr3_aa: CASRAGGQGGYTF
d_call: .; v_call: TRBV4-1; j_call: TRBJ2-2; clone_size: .; cdr3_nt: TGCGCCAGCAGCCAAGAGAATGCGAACACCGGGGAGCTGTTTTTT; cdr3_aa: CASSQENANTGELFF
d_call: .; v_call: TRBV6-4; j_call: TRBJ1-1; clone_size: few; cdr3_nt: TGTGCCAGCTCTCCAGAGGTGAACACTGAAGCTTTCTTT; cdr3_aa: CASSPEVNTEAFF
d_call: .; v_call: TRBV2; j_call: TRBJ1-1; clone_size: .; cdr3_nt: TGTGCCAGCAGGGGTATATACACTGAAGCTTTCTTT; cdr3_aa: CASRGIYTEAFF
d_call: TRBD1; v_call: TRBV28; j_call: TRBJ1-3; clone_size: .; cdr3_nt: TGTGCCAGCAGTTCGACAGGGGTAATACGAAACACCATATATTTT; cdr3_aa: CASSSTGVIRNTIYF
d_call: .; v_call: TRBV6-5; j_call: TRBJ1-5; clone_size: .; cdr3_nt: TGTGCCAGCAGTTACTCGGCAGGGGTGTTACAGCCCCAGCATTTT; cdr3_aa: CASSYSAGVLQPQHF
d_call: .; v_call: TRBV5-4; j_call: TRBJ1-1; clone_size: .; cdr3_nt: TGTGCCAGCAGCCAACAGGGCAAATGGAACACTGAAGCTTTCTTT; cdr3_aa: CASSQQGKWNTEAFF
d_call: .; v_call: TRBV5-8; j_call: TRBJ2-7; clone_size: .; cdr3_nt: TGTGCCAGCAGCTTGGAGGGCGAGCAGTACTTC; cdr3_aa: CASSLEGEQYF
d_call: .; v_call: TRBV11-2; j_call: TRBJ2-5; clone_size: .; cdr3_nt: TGTGCCAGCAGTAACAGGGAGCTGCTCCAAGAGACCCAGTACTTC; cdr3_aa: CASSNRELLQETQYF
d_call: .; v_call: TRBV30; j_call: TRBJ2-7; clone_size: .; cdr3_nt: TGTGCCTGGAGTCCCGGGGCGTACGAGCAGTACTTC; cdr3_aa: CAWSPGAYEQYF
d_call: .; v_call: TRBV6-4; j_call: TRBJ1-5; clone_size: .; cdr3_nt: TGTGCCAGCAGTGCAGAAGGGGGAACTCAGCCCCAGCATTTT; cdr3_aa: CASSAEGGTQPQHF
d_call: .; v_call: TRBV7-2; j_call: TRBJ2-2; clone_size: .; cdr3_nt: TGTGCCAGCAGCTTAGGGCGGCAGCGCGGGGAGCTGTTTTTT; cdr3_aa: CASSLGRQRGELFF